This T cell receptor beta chain was recorded in a study of blood T cell repertoires in COVID-19 (dated by TCRdb to the early 2020s). A note on the overall study: Samples covering the acute and convalescent phases of COVID-19 were provided by collaborators in the United States, Italy and Spain. The prospective study material was composed of cDNA or gDNA derived from T cells, B-cell-depleted T cells, or PBMCs. Deeply sampled blood TCRbeta repertoires from subjects exposed to, actively infected with, or recovered from COVID-19 were included in the dataset. The repertoires were released in a freely available public database meant as a resource for research on the immune response to SARS-CoV-2. The samples were drawn from two sources: the first 160 participants of the ongoing ImmuneRACE study, and 1,000 to 1,500 subjects contributed by 6 global collaborators. The sample metadata nearly always contained a de-identified subject ID, COVID-19 status, age in years and sex. Where available, HLA class I and class II types were taken from metadata supplied by the sample provider and were not determined by assay-based typing.

With regard to this clone: No cognate antigen has been identified for it. No quality values exist for individual bases; no much larger clone is one base distant. This CDR3 is also generated by other DNA sequences in the sample.

Beyond this particular receptor, the publication reports: The amount of clinical and demographic metadata varied by source and participant and was provided uncurated.

TCRbeta CDR3 regions were amplified from genomic DNA by means of the immunoSEQ Assay, a bias-controlled multiplex PCR. In the paper's pipeline: The number of nucleated cells in each sample was estimated from the amplification of reference gene primers within the assay. Sequence reads were collapsed and filtered to measure the absolute abundance of every unique TCRbeta CDR3 rearrangement. For each sample, productive Simpson clonality was calculated as the square root of Simpson's diversity index across productive rearrangements. In its TCRdb copy, this immuneACCESS table keeps in-frame sequences only and misses some clones. Where compared with another copy, unresolved V genes explain less than half of these, and the others have no known cause. The D gene and trimming were derived from the DNA, and the V and J assignments and clone size from that table. This sample is represented by about 130,000 clones; 75% to 85% of them were singletons. 3.8% of the sample belongs to the ten largest clones.

CDR1 and CDR2, per the germline V gene (reference sequence), are LGHDT and YNNKEL. The V end gives up 0 bases and the J end 3 bases, leaving 4 bases in the junction not matched to a gene. From the cysteine up to the phenylalanine, the CDR3 has a length of 15 residues. The only DNA kept is the CDR3, 45 bases in frame from the first base. The collaborating institutions used their own protocols to collect whole blood in K2EDTA tubes. For TCRbeta analysis, collaborator samples were shipped as frozen whole blood, as isolated PBMCs, or as DNA extracted from either sample type. The V gene is TRBV3-1 (or the pseudogene TRBV3-2) and the J gene is TRBJ1-2, with 7 junctional bases fitting TRBD1. This TCR came from a woman in her 50s with acute or convalescent COVID-19. The sequenced sample consisted of peripheral blood. The DNA is TGTGCCAGCAGCCAAGATTCCAGGGGGGACTATGGCTACACCTTC. It specifies CASSQDSRGDYGYTF.